Shown below are 3 T cell receptor beta chains from a single sample sequenced in a study of cytomegalovirus exposure and HLA in healthy donors. TCRdb's table, derived via immunoSEQ multiplex PCR, lists solely in-frame clones and lacks some. The sample lists over 55,000 clones; 75% to 95% were seen once. What was sequenced was PBMCs. The source of these receptors is a young man in good health and CMV-seronegative.

The gene calls are TRBV12-5 and TRBJ2-2; 9 positions match TRBD1. Germline V gives CDR1 LGHNT, CDR2 FRNRAP. Trimming removed 5 bases from V and 3 bases from J; junction bases left unmatched: 7. CDR3 size: 16 residues. The CDR3 DNA follows: TGTGCTAGTGGTGACACCGGGACAGGGTACACCGGGGAGCTGTTTTTT. Translation gives CASGDTGTGYTGELFF.

This clone was counted a single time. The chain carries TRBV7-6 and TRBJ2-3; TRBD2 matches 7 bases. The CDR3 consists of 19 residues. With V trimmed by 1 base and J by 2 bases, 15 bases remained unmatched. The germline gives CDR1 SGHVS, CDR2 FNYEAQ. CDR3 nucleotide sequence: TGTGCCAGCAGCTTAGTTCTGGGGAGGGTTTCCCCCCTCACAGATACGCAGTATTTT. Encoded protein: CASSLVLGRVSPLTDTQYF.

This clone has a single count. The rearrangement links TRBV28 to TRBJ2-3; 15 bases fit TRBD2. The CDR3 is 17 residues long. Germline trimming cut 5 bases from V and 3 bases from J; bases unmatched to any gene: 6. Germline loops: CDR1 MDHEN, CDR2 SYDVKM. The CDR3 region is CASSPPGLAGGTDTQYF. As DNA, the CDR3 is TGTGCCAGCAGTCCTCCGGGACTAGCGGGAGGAACAGATACGCAGTATTTT.